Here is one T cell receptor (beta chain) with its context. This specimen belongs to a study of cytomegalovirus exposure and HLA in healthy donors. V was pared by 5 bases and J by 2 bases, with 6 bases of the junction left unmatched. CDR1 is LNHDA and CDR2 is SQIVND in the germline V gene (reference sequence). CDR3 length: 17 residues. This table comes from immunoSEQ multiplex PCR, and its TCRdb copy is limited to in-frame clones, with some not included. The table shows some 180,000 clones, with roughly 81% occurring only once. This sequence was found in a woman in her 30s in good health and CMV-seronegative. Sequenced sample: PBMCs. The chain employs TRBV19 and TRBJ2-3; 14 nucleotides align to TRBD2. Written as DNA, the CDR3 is TGTGCCAGTAGTCCAAGGACTAGCGGGAGGATCACAGATACGCAGTATTTT. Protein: CASSPRTSGRITDTQYF.